These T cell receptor beta chains were read from a single sample in a study of T-cell reconstitution after alpha-beta-depleted transplantation in children. TCRdb reanalysed the PCR reads using MiXCR and keeps one entry per CDR3 protein. The sample shows 200,000 or so distinct CDR3 sequences, about 6% of them seen only once. Sample: PBMCs, taken before TCRalphabeta/CD19-depleted stem cell transplant. These TCRs come from a girl under two years old with combined immunodeficiency, due to receive a stem cell transplant. CDR3s include the opening cysteine and the closing phenylalanine or tryptophan. Each record gives: V gene, clone size, J gene, D gene, CDR3 DNA, CDR3 protein. D genes are given only for firm matches. Some rows mark clone size as missing; the rest say once, few, many or name a class of expanded clone.

>TRBV15|many|TRBJ2-1|TRBD1
TGTGCCACCAGCAGAGTCGGGGGACAGGGAAGATCCAATGAGCAGTTCTTC
CATSRVGGQGRSNEQFF
>TRBV28|once|TRBJ2-1|NA
TGTGCCAGCGGCCTGGGGCTCGCGGGCGTATACAATGAGCAGTTCTTC
CASGLGLAGVYNEQFF
>TRBV12-3/TRBV12-4|many|TRBJ1-2|NA
TGTGCCAGCAGTTTATCGCCTAACTATGGCTACACCTTC
CASSLSPNYGYTF
>TRBV6-2/TRBV6-3|many|TRBJ2-1|NA
TGTGCCAGCAGTTACGAGCCCACCTCCTACAATGAGCAGTTCTTC
CASSYEPTSYNEQFF
>TRBV10-3|many|TRBJ2-3|NA
TGTGCCATCAGTGAGTCGAGTAGCGCGAGCACAGATACGCAGTATTTT
CAISESSSASTDTQYF
>TRBV18|many|TRBJ2-1|TRBD2
TGTGCCAGCTCACCACTAAATAGCGGGAGGGGTAGTGAGCAGTTCTTC
CASSPLNSGRGSEQFF
>TRBV20-1|many|TRBJ2-1|TRBD2
TGCAGTGCTAGAAGGACTAGCGGGAGAAGGGGGAATGAGCAGTTCTTC
CSARRTSGRRGNEQFF
>TRBV12-3/TRBV12-4|many|TRBJ1-4|TRBD1
TGTGCCAGCAGCCTGGGACAGGGGCCAAATGAAAAACTGTTTTTT
CASSLGQGPNEKLFF
>TRBV7-2|many|TRBJ2-7|NA
TGTGCCAGCAGCTTATATGCCATTTATTCGGGCGAGCAGTACTTC
CASSLYAIYSGEQYF
>TRBV27|many|TRBJ2-1|NA
TGTGCCAGCAGTTTAGACCAGTACAATGAGCAGTTCTTC
CASSLDQYNEQFF
>TRBV9|many|TRBJ2-3|NA
TGTGCCAGCAGCGGGGACACAGATACGCAGTATTTT
CASSGDTDTQYF
>TRBV4-1|few|TRBJ2-4|NA
TGCGCCAGCAGTCAAGGACAGATAGCCAAAAACATTCAGTACTTC
CASSQGQIAKNIQYF
>TRBV20-1|few|TRBJ2-5|TRBD1
TGCTGTGCTAGAGATCTTTGGACAGGTCCAGGGACCCAGTACTTC
CCARDLWTGPGTQYF
>TRBV28|many|TRBJ2-7|NA
TGTGCCAGCAGTCGAAGTCGTTGGGGGGAGAACTCCTACGAGCAGTACTTC
CASSRSRWGENSYEQYF
>TRBV4-2|many|TRBJ1-1|TRBD1
TGTGCCAGCAGCCAATTGAAGAGGGGACAGGGCAACACTGAAGCTTTCTTT
CASSQLKRGQGNTEAFF
>TRBV5-1|many|TRBJ1-2|NA
TGCGCCAGCAGCCGGGATAAAGGTTACTATGGCTACACCTTC
CASSRDKGYYGYTF
>TRBV24-1|many|TRBJ1-2|NA
TGTGCCACCAGTGATTTAAACAGTCATGGCTACACCTTC
CATSDLNSHGYTF
>TRBV6-2/TRBV6-3|NA|TRBJ2-7|TRBD2
TGTGCCAGCAGTTTAGCGACTAGCGGAGTTCCTTTCTACGAGCAGTACTTC
CASSLATSGVPFYEQYF
>TRBV7-3|many|TRBJ1-1|TRBD1
TGTGCCAGCAGTGACCAGGGACAGGGGGCGTATACTGAAGCTTTCTTT
CASSDQGQGAYTEAFF
>TRBV7-9|many|TRBJ2-1|TRBD2
TGTGCCAGCAGCTTATGGCTAGCGGTCCACAATGAGCAGTTCTTC
CASSLWLAVHNEQFF
>TRBV5-1|many|TRBJ2-7|TRBD1
TGCGCCAGCAGCTTGGCGACAGGGGCCGACGAGCAGTACTTC
CASSLATGADEQYF
>TRBV5-1|many|TRBJ2-1|TRBD2
TGCGCCAGCAGCGCACTAGCGGGGACATACAATGAGCAGTTCTTC
CASSALAGTYNEQFF
>TRBV4-1|many|TRBJ2-1|NA
TGCGCCAGCAGCCAAGGGGTAGCCGAAACCTACAATGAGCAGTTCTTC
CASSQGVAETYNEQFF
>TRBV11-2|many|TRBJ2-7|NA
TGTGCCAGCAGCCCGGGACGTCGGCAGTACTTC
CASSPGRRQYF
>TRBV6-5|NA|TRBJ2-1|TRBD2
TGTGCCAGCAGTTATGGTACTAGCGGTATAAATGAGCAGTTCTTC
CASSYGTSGINEQFF
>TRBV20-1|many|TRBJ1-2|TRBD1
TGCAGTGCTAACAGGGGCCCCTATGGCTACACCTTC
CSANRGPYGYTF
>TRBV3-1|many|TRBJ1-2|TRBD1
TGTGCCAGCAGCCACACAACAGGGGTGCACTATGGCTACACCTTC
CASSHTTGVHYGYTF
>TRBV28|many|TRBJ1-4|NA
TGTGCCAGCACCACAGGCGGTCCCCAAAATGAAAAACTGTTTTTT
CASTTGGPQNEKLFF
>TRBV5-1|few|TRBJ2-6|NA
TGCGCCAGCAGCCCCCTCGGGACTGTTTACTCTGGGGCCAACGTCCTGACTTTC
CASSPLGTVYSGANVLTF
>TRBV2|NA|TRBJ2-3|TRBD2
TGTGCCATCTGTCCCTTCGGCGGGAGCGGGGGGCCCGGGGATACGCAGTATTTT
CAICPFGGSGGPGDTQYF
>TRBV4-3|many|TRBJ2-1|NA
TGCGCCAGCAGCCAAGGTCCTAGCGAATACAATGAGCAGTTCTTC
CASSQGPSEYNEQFF
>TRBV7-9|few|TRBJ1-2|TRBD1
TGTGCCAGCAGCGTGGGACAGTATGGCTACACCTTC
CASSVGQYGYTF
>TRBV7-6|NA|TRBJ2-1|NA
TGTGCCAGCAGCGCCCTGAATGGCTCCTACAATGAGCAGTTCTTC
CASSALNGSYNEQFF
>TRBV20-1|many|TRBJ2-7|TRBD2
TGCAGTGCTCGGGGCCGGGCTAGCGGGAGGGCCCAATCCTACGAGCAGTACTTC
CSARGRASGRAQSYEQYF
>TRBV3-1|many|TRBJ2-7|NA
TGTGCCAGCAGCCAAGATTGGACCCAGGGCCACGAGCAGTACTTC
CASSQDWTQGHEQYF
>TRBV12-3/TRBV12-4|many|TRBJ2-7|TRBD1
TGTGCCAGCGGTGACAGGGGGGCTTTGTACGAGCAGTACTTC
CASGDRGALYEQYF
>TRBV29-1|many|TRBJ2-3|NA
TGCAGCGTTGTCGACGGCCCCACAGATACGCAGTATTTT
CSVVDGPTDTQYF
>TRBV20-1|many|TRBJ2-5|NA
TGCAGTGCTCCCGCCCGGGGATTCAAAGAGACCCAGTACTTC
CSAPARGFKETQYF
>TRBV5-1|many|TRBJ1-1|TRBD1
TGCGCCAGCAGCCCGGGGACAGGGGCGAGCACTGAAGCTTTCTTT
CASSPGTGASTEAFF
>TRBV29-1|many|TRBJ2-1|NA
TGCAGCGTTGAAGGCTCCCGGGGGCTAGCGGTATCCCCGAGCTCCTACAATGAGCAGTTCTTC
CSVEGSRGLAVSPSSYNEQFF
>TRBV4-3|NA|TRBJ2-5|NA
TGCGCCAGCAGCCAAGACCAGTCCGACGGAGAGACCCAGTACTTC
CASSQDQSDGETQYF
>TRBV12-3/TRBV12-4|many|TRBJ2-6|TRBD1
TGTGCCAGCAGTTTAGTTTTGGGACAGGGACTCTCTGGGGCCAACGTCCTGACTTTC
CASSLVLGQGLSGANVLTF
>TRBV19|many|TRBJ1-1|NA
TGTGCCAGTAGTATAGATAATGCGGCAGCTTTCTTT
CASSIDNAAAFF
>TRBV11-2|many|TRBJ2-3|NA
TGTGCCAGCAGGCTTTTCGTATCCAGGGTCAGAGATACGCAGTATTTT
CASRLFVSRVRDTQYF
>TRBV6-5|many|TRBJ2-4|TRBD1
TGTGCCAGCAGTTTAAGTCATCGGGACGCAGGGGGTAAAAACATTCAGTACTTC
CASSLSHRDAGGKNIQYF
>TRBV12-3/TRBV12-4|many|TRBJ1-5|NA
TGTGCCAGCAGGTACCGGGACGGCGGCAATCAGCCCCAGCATTTT
CASRYRDGGNQPQHF